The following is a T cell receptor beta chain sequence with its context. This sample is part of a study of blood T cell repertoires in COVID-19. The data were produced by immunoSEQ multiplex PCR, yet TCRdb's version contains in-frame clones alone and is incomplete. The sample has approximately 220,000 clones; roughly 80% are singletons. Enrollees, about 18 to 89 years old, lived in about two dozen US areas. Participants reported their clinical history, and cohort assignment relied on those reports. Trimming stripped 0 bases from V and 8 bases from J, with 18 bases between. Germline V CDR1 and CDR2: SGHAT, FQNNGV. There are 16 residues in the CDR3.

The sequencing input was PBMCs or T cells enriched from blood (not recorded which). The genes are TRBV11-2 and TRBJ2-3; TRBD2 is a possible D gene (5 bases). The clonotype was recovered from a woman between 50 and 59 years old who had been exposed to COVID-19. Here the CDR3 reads CASSLDASPRPGTQYF. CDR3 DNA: TGTGCCAGCAGCTTAGACGCTAGCCCTCGACCCGGTACGCAGTATTTT.